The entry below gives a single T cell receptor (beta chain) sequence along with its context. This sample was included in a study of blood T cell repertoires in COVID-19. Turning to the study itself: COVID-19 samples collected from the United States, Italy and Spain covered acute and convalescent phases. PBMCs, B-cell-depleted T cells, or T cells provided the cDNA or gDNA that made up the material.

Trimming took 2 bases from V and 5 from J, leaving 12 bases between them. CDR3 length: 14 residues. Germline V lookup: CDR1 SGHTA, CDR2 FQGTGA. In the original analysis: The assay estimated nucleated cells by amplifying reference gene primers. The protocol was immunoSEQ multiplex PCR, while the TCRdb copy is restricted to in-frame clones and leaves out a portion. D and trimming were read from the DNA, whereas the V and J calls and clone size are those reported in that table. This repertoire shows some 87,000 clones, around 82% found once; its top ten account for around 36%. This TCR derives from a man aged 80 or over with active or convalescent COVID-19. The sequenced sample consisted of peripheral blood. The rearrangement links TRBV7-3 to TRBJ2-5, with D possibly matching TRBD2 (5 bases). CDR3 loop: CASSLGPSGETQYF. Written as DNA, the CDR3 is TGTGCCAGCAGCTTAGGGCCCTCGGGGGAGACCCAGTACTTC.